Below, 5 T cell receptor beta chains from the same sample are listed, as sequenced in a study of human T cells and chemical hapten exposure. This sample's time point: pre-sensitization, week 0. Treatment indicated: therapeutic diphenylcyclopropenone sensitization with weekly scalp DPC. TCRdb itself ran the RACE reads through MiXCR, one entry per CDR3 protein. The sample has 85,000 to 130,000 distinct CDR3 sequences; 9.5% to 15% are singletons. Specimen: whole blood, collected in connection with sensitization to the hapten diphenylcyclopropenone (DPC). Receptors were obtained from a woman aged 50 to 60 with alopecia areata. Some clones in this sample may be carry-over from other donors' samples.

The CDR3 region is CASSIAGSYQPQHF. The DNA of the CDR3 is TGTGCCAGCAGCATCGCAGGGTCATACCAGCCCCAGCATTTT. The rearrangement joins TRBV7-9 to TRBJ1-5, with TRBD1 as a possible D gene (5 bases). Germline V gene lookup returns CDR1 SEHNR and CDR2 FQNEAQ (reference sequence). The CDR3 spans 14 residues. V was trimmed by 5 bases and J by 7 bases, leaving 15 bases between them.

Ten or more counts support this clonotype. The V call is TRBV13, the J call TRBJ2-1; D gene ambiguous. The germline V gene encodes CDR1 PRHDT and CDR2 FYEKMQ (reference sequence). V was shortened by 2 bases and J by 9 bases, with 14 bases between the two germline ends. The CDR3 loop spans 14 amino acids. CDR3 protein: CASSLRPSGLEQFF. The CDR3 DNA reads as TGTGCCAGCAGCTTAAGACCCTCCGGCCTTGAGCAGTTCTTC.

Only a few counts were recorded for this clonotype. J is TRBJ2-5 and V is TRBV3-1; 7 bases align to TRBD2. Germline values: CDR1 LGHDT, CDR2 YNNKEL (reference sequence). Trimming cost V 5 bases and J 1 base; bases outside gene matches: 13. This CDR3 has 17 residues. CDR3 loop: CASSKPSALASQETQYF. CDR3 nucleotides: TGTGCCAGCAGCAAGCCCTCCGCACTAGCGAGCCAAGAGACCCAGTACTTC.

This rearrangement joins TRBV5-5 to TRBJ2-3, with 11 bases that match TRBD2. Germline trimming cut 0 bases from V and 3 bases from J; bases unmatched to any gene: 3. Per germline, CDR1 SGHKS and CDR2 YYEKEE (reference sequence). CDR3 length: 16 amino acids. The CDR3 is CASSLGLAGMTDTQYF. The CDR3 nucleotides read TGTGCCAGCAGCTTGGGACTAGCGGGGATGACAGATACGCAGTATTTT.

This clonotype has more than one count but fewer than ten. The CDR3, as DNA: TGTGCCAGCAGTTTTGGGGCAAAAGAGACCCAGTACTTC. This sequence encodes CASSFGAKETQYF. The genes are TRBV12-3 or TRBV12-4 and TRBJ2-5; D is perhaps TRBD1 (5 bases). Between the trimmed V and J ends, which lost 3 bases and 3 bases, there was a span of 8 bases. The CDR3 extends over 13 amino acids.